The 11 T cell receptor beta chains below come from one sample, sequenced in a study of blood T cell repertoires in COVID-19. Only in-frame clones appear in the TCRdb table, and some are missing; sequencing was by immunoSEQ multiplex PCR. The table includes just over 80,000 clones, around 88% detected once. Sequencing was carried out using PBMCs or T cells enriched from blood (not recorded which). These receptors came from a woman in her forties or fifties with acute COVID-19.

The chain links TRBV19 to TRBJ2-2, with D perhaps TRBD2 (6 bases). The length of the CDR3 is 14 residues. Germline CDR1 and CDR2: LNHDA and SQIVND (reference sequence). Trimming left V 7 bases short and J 5 bases short, with 14 bases between. CDR3 nucleotides: TGTGCCAGTATAGGGGAGGCGTATACCGGGGAGCTGTTTTTT. This codes for CASIGEAYTGELFF.

The chain has TRBV24-1 and TRBJ2-5; tentatively, D is TRBD2 (5 bases). This CDR3 is built from 13 residues. Trimming removed 5 bases from V and 2 bases from J, with 8 bases in between. The germline gives CDR1 KGHDR, CDR2 SFDVKD. CDR3 DNA: TGTGCCACCAGTGTCGGACTGCAAGAGACCCAGTACTTC. It codes for CATSVGLQETQYF.

This chain uses TRBV29-1 with TRBJ1-1; weak D call: TRBD1 (6 bases). The germline gives CDR1 SQVTM, CDR2 ANQGSEA. V lost 6 bases and J lost 2, with 16 bases in between. The CDR3 is made up of 14 amino acids. CDR3 DNA sequence: TGCAGCGTGAACCCCGGGACACATAACACTGAAGCTTTCTTT. This codes for CSVNPGTHNTEAFF. The full variable domain, in which reference TRBV29-1 and TRBJ1-1 provide the parts outside the CDR3, is SAVISQKPSRDICQRGTSLTIQCQVDSQVTMMFWYRQQPGQSLTLIATANQGSEATYESGFVIDKFPISRPNLTFSTLTVSNMSPEDSSIYLCSVNPGTHNTEAFFGQGTRLTVV.

The chain links TRBV5-1 to TRBJ1-2, with 7 bases identical to TRBD1. This CDR3 comprises 15 residues. Per germline, CDR1 SGHRS and CDR2 YFSETQ. The V segment lost 4 bases and the J segment 7 bases; nucleotides outside the gene matches: 13. The CDR3 sequence: CASSVGGTAVAGYTF. The CDR3 DNA is TGCGCCAGCAGCGTTGGGGGGACAGCGGTGGCTGGCTACACCTTC.

V usage is TRBV7-2 and J usage is TRBJ1-3; D not resolved. The germline CDR1 and CDR2 sequences are SGHTA and FQGNSA. The CDR3 contains 13 residues. V lost 8 bases and J 0 bases, leaving 8 bases between the germline ends. CDR3 sequence (DNA): TGTGCCAGCGGCACGGGCTCTGGAAACACCATATATTTT. Its protein product is CASGTGSGNTIYF.

V and J are TRBV18 and TRBJ1-2; maybe TRBD1 (5 bases). The CDR3 is made up of 14 amino acids. V lost 4 bases and J 8 bases, leaving 17 bases between the germline ends. Germline-derived CDR1 and CDR2 are KGHSH and LQKENI. CDR3 nucleotide sequence: TGTGCCAGCTCACTAGGGCAGGGTCTCGACGGCTACACCTTC. It is translated as CASSLGQGLDGYTF.

This clone is a singleton in its sample. The chain employs TRBV19 and TRBJ1-5; D remains ambiguous. The germline V gene has CDR1 LNHDA and CDR2 SQIVND (reference sequence). The ends were cut back, 4 bases at V and 3 bases at J, with 16 bases in the middle. There are 16 residues in the CDR3. Written as DNA, the CDR3 is TGTGCCAGTAGTAATTTGAGGCACCCATACAATCAGCCCCAGCATTTT. It codes for CASSNLRHPYNQPQHF.

The chain employs TRBV5-6 and TRBJ2-3; TRBD2 is a possible D gene (6 bases). The CDR3 length is 13 residues. CDR1 SGHDT and CDR2 YYEEEE come from the germline V gene. V was clipped by 4 bases and J by 5 bases, with 11 bases between them. DNA of the CDR3: TGTGCCAGCAGCCCGCCGACTAGAGATACGCAGTATTTT. Translated, it gives CASSPPTRDTQYF.

This sequence joins TRBV11-2 and TRBJ2-4; 7 positions match TRBD2. CDR3 length: 16 amino acids. Looked up from germline, CDR1 is SGHAT and CDR2 is FQNNGV. Trimming removed 4 bases from V and 8 bases from J; junction bases left unmatched: 14. The CDR3: CASSYPWSGTWDIQYF. As DNA, the CDR3 is TGTGCCAGCAGCTACCCCTGGAGCGGGACGTGGGACATTCAGTACTTC.

The sample holds one count of this clone. The CDR3 spells CASTVIEGENYGYTF. The CDR3 DNA follows: TGTGCCAGCACCGTCATCGAAGGAGAAAACTATGGCTACACCTTC. The rearrangement joins TRBV5-7 to TRBJ1-2, with D hard to call. TRBV5-7 is an open reading frame whose function is uncertain. The CDR3 runs 15 residues. V dropped 6 bases and J dropped 2 bases, with 17 bases sitting between them.

The chain is built from TRBV10-3 and TRBJ1-5; D may be TRBD1 (6 bases). CDR3 length: 15 amino acids. Trimming cost V 3 bases and J 5 bases, with 14 bases left between them. Germline CDR1 is ENHRY and CDR2 is SYGVKD. This CDR3 reads CAISESGGADQPQHF. The CDR3 coding sequence is TGTGCCATCAGTGAATCGGGGGGGGCCGATCAGCCCCAGCATTTT.